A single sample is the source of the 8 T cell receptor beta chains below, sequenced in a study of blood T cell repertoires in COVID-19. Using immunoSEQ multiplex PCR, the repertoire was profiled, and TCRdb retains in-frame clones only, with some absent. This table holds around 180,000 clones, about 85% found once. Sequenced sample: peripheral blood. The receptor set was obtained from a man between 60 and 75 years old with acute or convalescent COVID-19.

The CDR3 DNA follows: TGTGCCATCAGCGAGACTAGCGGGACTACCTACGAGCAGTACTTC. This encodes CAISETSGTTYEQYF. The chain combines TRBV10-3 with TRBJ2-7; 11 bases fit TRBD2. The CDR3 totals 15 residues. Germline CDR1 and CDR2: ENHRY and SYGVKD. V lost 6 bases, J lost 2 bases, and 6 bases stayed unmatched.

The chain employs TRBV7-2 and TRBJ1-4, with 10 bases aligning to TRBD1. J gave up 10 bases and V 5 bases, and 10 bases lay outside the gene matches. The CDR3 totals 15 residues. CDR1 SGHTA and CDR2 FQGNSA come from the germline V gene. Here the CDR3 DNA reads TGTGCCAGCAGCCTCGCGACAGGGGGCGCGGGAAAACTGTTTTTT. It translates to CASSLATGGAGKLFF.

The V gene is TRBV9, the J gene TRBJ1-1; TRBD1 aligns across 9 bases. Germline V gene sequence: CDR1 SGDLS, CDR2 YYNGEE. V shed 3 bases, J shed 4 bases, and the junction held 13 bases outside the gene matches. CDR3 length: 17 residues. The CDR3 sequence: CASSAGTGWLMATEAFF. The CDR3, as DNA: TGTGCCAGCAGCGCGGGGACAGGGTGGCTTATGGCCACTGAAGCTTTCTTT.

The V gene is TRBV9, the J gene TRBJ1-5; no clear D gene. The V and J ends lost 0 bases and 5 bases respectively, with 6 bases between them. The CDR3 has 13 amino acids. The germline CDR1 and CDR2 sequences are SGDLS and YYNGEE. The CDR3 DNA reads TGTGCCAGCAGCGTAGACACAGATCAGCCCCAGCATTTT. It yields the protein CASSVDTDQPQHF.

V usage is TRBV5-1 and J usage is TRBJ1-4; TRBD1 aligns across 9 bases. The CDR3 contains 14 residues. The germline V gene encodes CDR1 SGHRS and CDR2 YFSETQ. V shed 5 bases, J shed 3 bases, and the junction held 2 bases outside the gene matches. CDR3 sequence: CASSRDRANEKLFF. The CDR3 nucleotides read TGCGCCAGCAGTCGGGACAGGGCTAATGAAAAACTGTTTTTT. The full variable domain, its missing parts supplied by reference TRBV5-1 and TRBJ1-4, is KAGVTQTPRYLIKTRGQQVTLSCSPISGHRSVSWYQQTPGQGLQFLFEYFSETQRNKGNFPGRFSGRQFSNSRSEMNVSTLELGDSALYLCASSRDRANEKLFFGSGTQLSVL.

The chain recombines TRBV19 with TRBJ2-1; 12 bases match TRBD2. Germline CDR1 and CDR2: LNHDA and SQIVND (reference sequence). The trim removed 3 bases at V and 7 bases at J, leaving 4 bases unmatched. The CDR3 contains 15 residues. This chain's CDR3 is CASSILAGGRNEQFF. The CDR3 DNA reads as TGTGCCAGTAGTATCCTAGCGGGAGGGCGTAATGAGCAGTTCTTC.

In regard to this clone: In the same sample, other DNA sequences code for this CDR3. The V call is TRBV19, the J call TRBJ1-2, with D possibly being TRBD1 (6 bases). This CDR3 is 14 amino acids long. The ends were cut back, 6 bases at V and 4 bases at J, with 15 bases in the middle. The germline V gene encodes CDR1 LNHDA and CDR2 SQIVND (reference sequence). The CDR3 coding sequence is TGTGCCAGTAGCCCCGGGCAGGGGAGCTATGGCTACACCTTC. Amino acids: CASSPGQGSYGYTF.

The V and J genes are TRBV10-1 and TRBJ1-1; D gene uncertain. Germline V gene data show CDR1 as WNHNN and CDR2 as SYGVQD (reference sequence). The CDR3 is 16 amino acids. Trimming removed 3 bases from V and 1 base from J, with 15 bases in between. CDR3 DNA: TGCGCCAGCAGTGACCCCGTGTCAGGTTCGAACACTGAAGCTTTCTTT. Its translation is CASSDPVSGSNTEAFF.